Each of the 14 T cell receptor beta chains below was sequenced from the same sample in a study of tumor and adjacent non-tumor tissue in lung cancer. The template was RNA from unsorted bulk tissue. The normal lung tissue was taken more than 3 cm from the tumor edge. TCRbeta libraries were built with three rounds of nested PCR, modified from ARM-PCR. One entry per CDR3 protein results from TCRdb running MiXCR on the multiplex PCR reads. In the table there are some 70,000 distinct CDR3 sequences, 65% to 75% of which are singletons. The sample comprised distant non-tumor lung tissue. The receptors shown here come from a woman aged 45-65 years with non-small cell lung cancer.

Remarks on this clonotype: One end of the junction does not line up with germline, which may come from a read error. This rearrangement joins TRBV20-1 to TRBJ2-3; D gene uncertain. The germline gives CDR1 DFQATT, CDR2 SNEGSKA (reference sequence). The CDR3 spans 14 residues. CDR3 region: CSALEDPSIDTQYF. The CDR3 nucleotides read TGCAGTGCTCTAGAGGACCCAAGCATAGATACGCAGTATTTT.

This clonotype was seen a single time. This may come from a read error, since a much larger clone is one base off. The chain combines TRBV29-1 with TRBJ2-1; TRBD2 agrees at 8 bases. This CDR3 comprises 13 residues. Per germline, CDR1 SQVTM and CDR2 ANQGSEA. CDR3 nucleotides: TGCGGCGTTGCCGGGAGGGAAGACAATGAGCAGTTCTTC. Translating it yields CGVAGREDNEQFF.

Notes on this clonotype: The CDR3 does not end in the conserved phenylalanine or tryptophan, so this is likely a read error. CDR3 sequence reads: CAILDMDNYGYTL. The CDR3 DNA sequence: TGTGCCATCCTGGACATGGACAACTATGGCTACACCTTA. This chain joins TRBV10-3 and TRBJ1-2, with D possibly matching TRBD1 (5 bases). The CDR3 is made up of 13 amino acids. Germline V gene sequence: CDR1 ENHRY, CDR2 SYGVKD. Trimming stripped 8 bases from V and 2 bases from J, with 12 bases between.

As for this clonotype: Given a much more abundant clone one base away, this may be a read error. The gene calls are TRBV20-1 and TRBJ2-5; D remains unclear. CDR3 length equals 16 residues. CDR1 is DFQATT and CDR2 is SNEGSKA in the germline V gene (reference sequence). The CDR3 nucleotides are TGCAGTGTTAGAGAAACCCTTAAGGGTTCCAAGGAGACCCAGTACTTC. Amino acid sequence: CSVRETLKGSKETQYF.

Turning to this clonotype: At one boundary the junction diverges from the germline segment, which might be a read error. J is TRBJ2-6 and V is TRBV28; D may be TRBD1 or TRBD2 (6 bases each). This CDR3 comprises 15 residues. The V gene's germline CDR1 is MDHEN and CDR2 SYDVKM. The CDR3 sequence is CASRTTGTGANVLSF. CDR3 sequence (DNA): TGTGCCAGCAGGACAACAGGGACTGGGGCCAACGTCCTGAGTTTC. The full variable domain, with the rest looked up from reference TRBV28 and TRBJ2-6, is DVKVTQSSRYLVKRTGEKVFLECVQDMDHENMFWYRQDPGLGLRLIYFSYDVKMKEKGDIPEGYSVSREKKERFSLILESASTNQTSMYLCASRTTGTGANVLSFGAGSRLTVL.

Comment on this clonotype: This may arise from a read error, as a much more abundant clone is one base away. V usage is TRBV6-2 or TRBV6-3 and J usage is TRBJ1-1, with D unclear. Trimming removed 5 bases at V and 2 bases at J, with 12 bases between. The CDR3 covers 14 residues. CDR1 is MNHEY, CDR2 SVGEGT, per germline. The CDR3 spells CASSNLRINTEAFF. CDR3 nucleotide sequence: TGTGCCAGCAGTAACCTCAGGATAAACACTGAAGCTTTCTTT.

This clonotype was seen a single time. At one boundary the junction diverges from the germline segment, which might be a read error. The chain carries TRBV28 and TRBJ1-1, with a possible D match to TRBD1 (6 bases). There are 17 residues in the CDR3. Per germline, CDR1 MDHEN and CDR2 SYDVKM. The CDR3 here is CVSSSTDRGPQNTEAFF. DNA of the CDR3: TGTGTCAGCAGTTCGACTGACCGGGGGCCCCAGAACACTGAAGCCTTCTTT.

The rearrangement links TRBV20-1 to TRBJ1-1; perhaps TRBD1 as D (6 bases). The CDR3 extends over 13 amino acids. Germline CDR1 is DFQATT and CDR2 is SNEGSKA (reference sequence). With 5 bases removed from V and 13 bases from J, the gap between germline ends came to 23 bases. This CDR3 reads CSASTGRGTGVFF. CDR3 DNA sequence: TGCAGTGCTTCTACAGGGAGGGGCACTGGAGTTTTCTTT.

With respect to this clonotype: Since a much larger clone is just one base distant, this may be a read error. The rearrangement links TRBV12-3 or TRBV12-4 to TRBJ2-1; the D gene is possibly TRBD1 (5 bases). The CDR3 is 13 residues long. The CDR3 DNA follows: TGTGCCAGCAGTTTGTGGCAGGGCAATGAGCAGCTCTTC. Protein product: CASSLWQGNEQLF.

This clonotype occurred many times. The rearrangement uses TRBV20-1 and TRBJ2-7, with 12 nucleotides matching TRBD2. V dropped 6 bases and J dropped 5; count of bases not matched to a gene: 8. The CDR3 consists of 14 residues. CDR1 and CDR2 (germline): DFQATT, SNEGSKA (reference sequence). CDR3 coding DNA: TGCAGTGCCGCTAGCGGGAGGGCCCTCCACGAGCAGTACTTC. Translated: CSAASGRALHEQYF.

Worth noting for this clonotype: The junction does not match germline at one end; this may be a read error. This chain joins TRBV29-1 and TRBJ2-1; either TRBD1 or TRBD2 may supply D (5 bases each). The CDR3 is 16 amino acids. Looked up from germline, CDR1 is SQVTM and CDR2 is ANQGSEA. The CDR3 nucleotides read TGCAGTGTTGAAGATCCGGGACGTAAACCCTACAATGAGCAGTTCTTC. This codes for CSVEDPGRKPYNEQFF.

The chain carries TRBV5-4 and TRBJ2-7; D is possibly TRBD1 or TRBD2 (5 bases each). Germline V gene lookup returns CDR1 SGHNT and CDR2 YYREEE (reference sequence). V was pared by 2 bases and J by 6 bases, with 15 bases between. This CDR3 region has 14 residues. The CDR3 spells CASSLNGTPGEQYF. CDR3 in DNA: TGTGCCAGCAGCTTAAATGGGACCCCTGGCGAGCAGTACTTC.

There are many counts of this clonotype. The chain links TRBV7-9 to TRBJ1-1; D is undetermined. Germline CDR1 and CDR2: SEHNR and FQNEAQ (reference sequence). Trimming cost V 4 bases and J 4 bases, with 16 bases left between them. CDR3 length: 15 amino acids. CDR3 sequence: CASSSSRHRLTEAFF. The CDR3 coding sequence is TGTGCCAGCAGCTCTAGTAGGCACCGGCTCACTGAAGCTTTCTTT.

About this clonotype itself: At one boundary the junction diverges from the germline segment, which might be a read error. The chain uses TRBV6-5 and TRBJ2-1, with a tentative D call TRBD2 (7 bases). The germline V gene encodes CDR1 MNHEY and CDR2 SVGAGI. The CDR3 covers 15 residues. The CDR3: CASTHGLGGRNEQSF. The CDR3 bases are TGTGCCAGCACTCACGGACTAGGGGGGAGAAATGAGCAGTCCTTC.